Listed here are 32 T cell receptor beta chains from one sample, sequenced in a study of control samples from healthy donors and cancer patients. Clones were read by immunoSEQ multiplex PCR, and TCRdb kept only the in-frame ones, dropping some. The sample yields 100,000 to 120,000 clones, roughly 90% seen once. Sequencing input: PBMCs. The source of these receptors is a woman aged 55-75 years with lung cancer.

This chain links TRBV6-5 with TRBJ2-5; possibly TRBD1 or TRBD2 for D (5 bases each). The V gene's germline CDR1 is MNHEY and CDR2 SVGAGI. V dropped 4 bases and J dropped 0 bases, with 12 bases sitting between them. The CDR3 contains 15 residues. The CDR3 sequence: CASSWGPTYQETQYF. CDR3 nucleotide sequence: TGTGCCAGCAGTTGGGGACCGACGTACCAAGAGACCCAGTACTTC.

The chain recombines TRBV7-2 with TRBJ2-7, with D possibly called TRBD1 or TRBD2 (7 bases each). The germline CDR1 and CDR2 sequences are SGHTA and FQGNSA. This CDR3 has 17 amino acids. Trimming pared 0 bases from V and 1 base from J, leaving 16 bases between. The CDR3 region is CASSLAAGGAGSYEQYF. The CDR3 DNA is TGTGCCAGCAGCTTAGCCGCAGGGGGGGCCGGGTCCTACGAGCAGTACTTC.

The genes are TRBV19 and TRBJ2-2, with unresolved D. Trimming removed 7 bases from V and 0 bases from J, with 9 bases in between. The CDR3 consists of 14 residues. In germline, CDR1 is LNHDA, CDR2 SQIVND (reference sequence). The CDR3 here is CASTYVSNTGELFF. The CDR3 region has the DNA TGTGCCAGTACGTACGTTTCGAACACCGGGGAGCTGTTTTTT.

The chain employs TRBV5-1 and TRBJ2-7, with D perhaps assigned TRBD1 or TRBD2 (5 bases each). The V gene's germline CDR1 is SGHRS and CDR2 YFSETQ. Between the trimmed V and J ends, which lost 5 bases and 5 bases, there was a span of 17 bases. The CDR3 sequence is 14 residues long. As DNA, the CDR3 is TGCGCCAGCAGACCGGGACCCGGGGTCGACGAGCAGTACTTC. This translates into CASRPGPGVDEQYF. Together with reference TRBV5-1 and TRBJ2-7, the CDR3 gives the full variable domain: KAGVTQTPRYLIKTRGQQVTLSCSPISGHRSVSWYQQTPGQGLQFLFEYFSETQRNKGNFPGRFSGRQFSNSRSEMNVSTLELGDSALYLCASRPGPGVDEQYFGPGTRLTVT.

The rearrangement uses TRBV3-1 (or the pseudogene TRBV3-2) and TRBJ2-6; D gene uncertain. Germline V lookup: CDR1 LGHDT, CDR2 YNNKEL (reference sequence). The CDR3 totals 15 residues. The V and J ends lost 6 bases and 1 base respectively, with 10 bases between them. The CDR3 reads CASRHGDSGANVLTF. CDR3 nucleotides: TGTGCCAGCAGGCATGGGGATTCTGGGGCCAACGTCCTGACTTTC.

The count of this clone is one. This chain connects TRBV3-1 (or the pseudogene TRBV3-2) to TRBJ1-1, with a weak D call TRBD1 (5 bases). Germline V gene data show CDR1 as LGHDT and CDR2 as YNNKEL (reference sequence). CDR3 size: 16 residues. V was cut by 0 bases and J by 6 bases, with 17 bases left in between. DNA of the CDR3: TGTGCCAGCAGCCAAGATTACGTCGGGACGGCTGCTGAAGCTTTCTTT. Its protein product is CASSQDYVGTAAEAFF.

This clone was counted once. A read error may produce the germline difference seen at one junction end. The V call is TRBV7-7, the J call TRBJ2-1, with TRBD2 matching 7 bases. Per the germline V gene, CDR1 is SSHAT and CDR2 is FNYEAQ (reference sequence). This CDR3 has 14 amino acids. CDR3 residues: CASSLGAGVNEQFF. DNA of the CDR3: TGTGCTAGCAGCTTAGGGGCGGGAGTTAATGAGCAGTTCTTC.

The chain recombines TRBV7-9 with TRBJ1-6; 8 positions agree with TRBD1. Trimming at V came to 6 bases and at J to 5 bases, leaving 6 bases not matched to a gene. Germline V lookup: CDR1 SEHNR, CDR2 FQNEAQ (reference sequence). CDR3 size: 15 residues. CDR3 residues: CASSGRTGHNSPLHF. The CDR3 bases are TGTGCCAGCAGTGGGAGGACAGGGCATAATTCACCCCTCCACTTT.

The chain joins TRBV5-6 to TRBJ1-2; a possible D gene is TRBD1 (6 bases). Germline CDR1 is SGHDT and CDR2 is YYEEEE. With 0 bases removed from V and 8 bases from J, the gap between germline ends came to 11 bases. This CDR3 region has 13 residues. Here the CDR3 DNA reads TGTGCCAGCAGCTTGGACAGGGCAGGGGGCTACACCTTC. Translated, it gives CASSLDRAGGYTF.

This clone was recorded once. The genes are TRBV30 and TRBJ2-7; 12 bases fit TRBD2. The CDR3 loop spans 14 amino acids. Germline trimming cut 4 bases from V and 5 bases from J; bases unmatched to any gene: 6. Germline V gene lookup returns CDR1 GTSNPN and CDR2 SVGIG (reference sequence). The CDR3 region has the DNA TGTGCCTGGATGAATGGACTAGCGGGGAACGAGCAGTACTTC. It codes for CAWMNGLAGNEQYF.

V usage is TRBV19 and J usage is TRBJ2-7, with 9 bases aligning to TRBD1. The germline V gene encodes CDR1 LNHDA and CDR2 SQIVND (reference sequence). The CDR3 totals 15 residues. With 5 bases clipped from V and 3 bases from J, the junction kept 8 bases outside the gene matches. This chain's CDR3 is CASSLGQGEIYEQYF. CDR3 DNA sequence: TGTGCCAGTAGTCTGGGACAGGGTGAGATCTACGAGCAGTACTTC.

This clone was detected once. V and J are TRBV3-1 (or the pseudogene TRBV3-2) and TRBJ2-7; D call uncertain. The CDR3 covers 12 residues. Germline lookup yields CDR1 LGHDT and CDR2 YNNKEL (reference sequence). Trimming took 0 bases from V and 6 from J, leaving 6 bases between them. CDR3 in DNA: TGTGCCAGCAGCCAAGATCTAAGCGAGCAGTACTTC. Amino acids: CASSQDLSEQYF.

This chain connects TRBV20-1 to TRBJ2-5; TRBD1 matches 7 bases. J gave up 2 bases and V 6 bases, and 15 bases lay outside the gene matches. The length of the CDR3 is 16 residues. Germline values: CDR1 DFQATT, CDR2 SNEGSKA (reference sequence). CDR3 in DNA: TGCAGTGCCAGTGTCAGAGGCCCGGGACAGCAAGAGACCCAGTACTTC. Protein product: CSASVRGPGQQETQYF.

In nucleotides, the CDR3 is TGTGCCAGCAGCTTAGCGCCTACAGGGGGTGGGGACACTGAAGCTTTCTTT. Amino acid sequence: CASSLAPTGGGDTEAFF. V usage is TRBV7-6 and J usage is TRBJ1-1; 8 nucleotides match TRBD1. Germline CDR1 SGHVS, CDR2 FNYEAQ. V gave up 0 bases and J gave up 3 bases; unmatched junction bases: 9. The CDR3 sequence is 17 residues long. The full variable domain, with the rest looked up from reference TRBV7-6 and TRBJ1-1, is GAGVSQSPRYKVTKRGQDVALRCDPISGHVSLYWYRQALGQGPEFLTYFNYEAQQDKSGLPNDRFSAERPEGSISTLTIQRTEQRDSAMYRCASSLAPTGGGDTEAFFGQGTRLTVV.

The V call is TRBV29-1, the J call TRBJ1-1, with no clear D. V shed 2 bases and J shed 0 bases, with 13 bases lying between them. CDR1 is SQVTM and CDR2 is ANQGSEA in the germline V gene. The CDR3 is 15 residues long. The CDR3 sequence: CSVERLKTLNTEAFF. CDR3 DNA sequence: TGCAGCGTTGAAAGGCTTAAGACCCTGAACACTGAAGCTTTCTTT.

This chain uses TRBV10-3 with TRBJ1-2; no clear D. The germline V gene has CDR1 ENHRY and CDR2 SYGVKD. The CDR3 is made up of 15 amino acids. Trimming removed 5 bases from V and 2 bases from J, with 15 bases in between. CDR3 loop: CAISSPGELNYGYTF. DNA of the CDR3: TGTGCCATCAGTAGCCCCGGGGAGCTGAACTATGGCTACACCTTC.

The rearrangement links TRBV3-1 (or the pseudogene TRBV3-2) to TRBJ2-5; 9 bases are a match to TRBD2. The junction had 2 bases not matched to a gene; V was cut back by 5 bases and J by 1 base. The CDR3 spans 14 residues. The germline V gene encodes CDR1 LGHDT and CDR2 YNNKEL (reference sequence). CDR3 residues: CASSLAGAQETQYF. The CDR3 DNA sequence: TGTGCCAGCAGCTTAGCGGGGGCCCAAGAGACCCAGTACTTC.

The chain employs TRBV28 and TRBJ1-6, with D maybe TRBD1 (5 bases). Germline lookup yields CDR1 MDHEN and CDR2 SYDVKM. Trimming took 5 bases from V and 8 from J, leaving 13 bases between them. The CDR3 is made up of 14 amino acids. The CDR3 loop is CASSLGTSYSPLHF. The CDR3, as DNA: TGTGCCAGCAGTCTCGGGACGTCCTATTCACCCCTCCACTTT.

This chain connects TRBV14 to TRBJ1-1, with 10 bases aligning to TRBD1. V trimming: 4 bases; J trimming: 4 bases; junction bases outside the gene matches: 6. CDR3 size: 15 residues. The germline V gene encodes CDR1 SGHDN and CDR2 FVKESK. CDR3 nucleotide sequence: TGTGCCAGCAGCCGGGACAGGGGCTGGGTCACTGAAGCTTTCTTT. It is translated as CASSRDRGWVTEAFF.

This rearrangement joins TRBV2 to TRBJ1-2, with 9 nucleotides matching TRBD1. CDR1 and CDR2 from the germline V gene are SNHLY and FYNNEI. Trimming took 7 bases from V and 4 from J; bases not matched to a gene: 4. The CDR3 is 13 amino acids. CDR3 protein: CASIETGGYGYTF. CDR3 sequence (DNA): TGTGCCAGCATCGAGACAGGGGGCTATGGCTACACCTTC.

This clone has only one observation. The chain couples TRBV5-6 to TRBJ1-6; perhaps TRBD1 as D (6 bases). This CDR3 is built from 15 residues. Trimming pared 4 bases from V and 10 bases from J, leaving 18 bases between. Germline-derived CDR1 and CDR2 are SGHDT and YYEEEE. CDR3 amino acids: CASSPEPDRSSPLHF. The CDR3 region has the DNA TGTGCCAGCAGCCCAGAACCTGACAGGAGCTCACCCCTCCACTTT.

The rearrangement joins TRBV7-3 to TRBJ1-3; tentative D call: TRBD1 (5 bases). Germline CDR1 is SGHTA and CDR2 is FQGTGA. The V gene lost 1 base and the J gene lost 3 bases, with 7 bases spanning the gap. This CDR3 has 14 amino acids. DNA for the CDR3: TGTGCCAGCAGCTTAAATGGGGGTGGAAACACCATATATTTT. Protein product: CASSLNGGGNTIYF.

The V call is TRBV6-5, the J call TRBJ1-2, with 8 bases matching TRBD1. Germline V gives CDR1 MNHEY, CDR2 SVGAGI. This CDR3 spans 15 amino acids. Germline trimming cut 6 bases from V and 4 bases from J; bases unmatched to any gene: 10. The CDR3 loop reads CASSSSGQGSYGYTF. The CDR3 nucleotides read TGTGCCAGCAGCTCCTCAGGACAGGGAAGCTATGGCTACACCTTC.

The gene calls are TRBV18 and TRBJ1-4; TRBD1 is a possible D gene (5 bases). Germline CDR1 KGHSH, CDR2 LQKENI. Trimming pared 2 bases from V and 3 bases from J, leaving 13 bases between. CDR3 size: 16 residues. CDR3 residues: CASSPTLQGANEKLFF. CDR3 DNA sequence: TGTGCCAGCTCACCAACCCTCCAGGGAGCTAATGAAAAACTGTTTTTT.

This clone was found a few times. The CDR3 loop reads CASSLQGANDQYF. The CDR3 DNA is TGTGCCAGCAGCTTACAGGGGGCGAACGACCAGTACTTC. The chain employs TRBV7-2 and TRBJ2-4, with 8 positions matching TRBD1. This CDR3 region has 13 residues. Germline values: CDR1 SGHTA, CDR2 FQGNSA. The ends lost 2 bases at V and 13 bases at J; junction bases unmatched: 7.

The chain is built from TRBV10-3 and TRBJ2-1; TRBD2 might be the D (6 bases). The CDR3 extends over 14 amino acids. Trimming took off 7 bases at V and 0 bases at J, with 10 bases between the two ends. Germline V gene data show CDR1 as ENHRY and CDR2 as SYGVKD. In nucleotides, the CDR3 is TGTGCCATCACTGCGGGAAGCTCCTACAATGAGCAGTTCTTC. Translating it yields CAITAGSSYNEQFF.

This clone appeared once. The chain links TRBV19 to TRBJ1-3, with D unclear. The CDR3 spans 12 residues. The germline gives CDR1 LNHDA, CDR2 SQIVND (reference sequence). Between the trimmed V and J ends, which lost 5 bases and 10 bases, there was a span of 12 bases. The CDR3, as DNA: TGTGCCAGTAGTCCTCCGGCGCGAACCATATATTTT. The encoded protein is CASSPPARTIYF.

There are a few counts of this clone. CDR3 sequence: CASSPDFSGNTIYF. CDR3 nucleotide sequence: TGTGCCAGCAGTCCAGACTTCTCTGGAAACACCATATATTTT. The chain is built from TRBV6-6 and TRBJ1-3; no definite D call. Trimming removed 5 bases from V and 0 bases from J, with 8 bases in between. Per the germline V gene, CDR1 is MNHNY and CDR2 is SVGAGI (reference sequence). The CDR3 has 14 residues.

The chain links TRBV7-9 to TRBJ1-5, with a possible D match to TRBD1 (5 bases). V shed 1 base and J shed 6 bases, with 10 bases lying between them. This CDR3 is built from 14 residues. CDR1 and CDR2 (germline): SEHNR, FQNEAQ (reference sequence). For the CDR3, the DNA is TGTGCCAGCAGCTTAGGGGCAGGGAGTCAGCCCCAGCATTTT. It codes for CASSLGAGSQPQHF.

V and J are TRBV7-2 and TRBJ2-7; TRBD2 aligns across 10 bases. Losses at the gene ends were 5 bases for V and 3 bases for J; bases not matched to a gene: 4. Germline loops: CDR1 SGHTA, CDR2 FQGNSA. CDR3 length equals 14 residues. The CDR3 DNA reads TGTGCCAGCAGCGTCTCTAGCGGGGGCTACGAGCAGTACTTC. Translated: CASSVSSGGYEQYF.

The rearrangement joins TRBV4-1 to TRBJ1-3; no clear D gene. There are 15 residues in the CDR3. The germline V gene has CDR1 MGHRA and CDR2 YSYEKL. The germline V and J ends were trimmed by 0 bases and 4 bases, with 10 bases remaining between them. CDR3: CASSQEGWAGNTIYF. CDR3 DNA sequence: TGCGCCAGCAGCCAAGAGGGGTGGGCCGGAAACACCATATATTTT.

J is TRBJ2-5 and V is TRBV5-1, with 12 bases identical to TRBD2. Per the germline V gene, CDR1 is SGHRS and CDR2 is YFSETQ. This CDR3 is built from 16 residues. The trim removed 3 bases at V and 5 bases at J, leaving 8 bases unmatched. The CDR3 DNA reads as TGCGCCAGCAGCTCAATGACTAGCGGGAGAGGCGAGACCCAGTACTTC. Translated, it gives CASSSMTSGRGETQYF.